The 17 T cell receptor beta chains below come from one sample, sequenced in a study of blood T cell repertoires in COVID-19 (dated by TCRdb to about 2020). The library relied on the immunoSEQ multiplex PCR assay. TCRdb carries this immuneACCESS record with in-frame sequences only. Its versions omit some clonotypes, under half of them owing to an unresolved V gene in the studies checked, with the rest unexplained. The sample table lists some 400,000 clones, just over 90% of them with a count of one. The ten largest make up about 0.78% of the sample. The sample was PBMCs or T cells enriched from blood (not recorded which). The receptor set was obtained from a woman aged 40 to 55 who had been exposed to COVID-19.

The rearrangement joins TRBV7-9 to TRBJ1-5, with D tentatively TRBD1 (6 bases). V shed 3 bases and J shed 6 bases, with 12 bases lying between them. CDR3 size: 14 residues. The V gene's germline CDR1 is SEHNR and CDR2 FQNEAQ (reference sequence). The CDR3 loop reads CASSLGGAGQPQHF. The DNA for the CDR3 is TGTGCCAGCAGCTTGGGGGGGGCGGGTCAGCCCCAGCATTTT.

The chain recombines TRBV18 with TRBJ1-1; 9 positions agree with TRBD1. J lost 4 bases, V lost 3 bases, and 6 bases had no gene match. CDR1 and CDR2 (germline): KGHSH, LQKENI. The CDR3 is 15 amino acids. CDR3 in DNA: TGTGCCAGCTCACCGCTCCCGACAGGGGGCACTGAAGCTTTCTTT. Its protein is CASSPLPTGGTEAFF. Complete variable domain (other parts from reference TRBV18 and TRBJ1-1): NAGVMQNPRHLVRRRGQEARLRCSPMKGHSHVYWYRQLPEEGLKFMVYLQKENIIDESGMPKERFSAEFPKEGPSILRIQQVVRGDSAAYFCASSPLPTGGTEAFFGQGTRLTVV.

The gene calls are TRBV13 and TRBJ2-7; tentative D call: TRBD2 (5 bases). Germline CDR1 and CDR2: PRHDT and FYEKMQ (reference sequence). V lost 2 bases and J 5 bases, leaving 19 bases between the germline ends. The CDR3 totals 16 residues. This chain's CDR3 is CASSLLFSGERHEQYF. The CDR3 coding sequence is TGTGCCAGCAGCTTATTGTTCTCCGGGGAGCGGCACGAGCAGTACTTC.

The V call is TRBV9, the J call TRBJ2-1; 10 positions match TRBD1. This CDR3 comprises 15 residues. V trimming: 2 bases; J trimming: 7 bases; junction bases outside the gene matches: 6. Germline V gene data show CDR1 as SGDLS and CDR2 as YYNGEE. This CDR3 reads CASSVGDRGVNEQFF. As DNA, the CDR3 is TGTGCCAGCAGCGTCGGGGACAGGGGTGTGAATGAGCAGTTCTTC.

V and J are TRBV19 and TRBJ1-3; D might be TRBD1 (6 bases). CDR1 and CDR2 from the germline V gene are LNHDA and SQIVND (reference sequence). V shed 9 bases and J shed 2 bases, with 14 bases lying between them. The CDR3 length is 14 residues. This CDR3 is CASAQGEAGNTIYF. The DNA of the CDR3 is TGTGCCAGCGCACAGGGTGAGGCTGGAAACACCATATATTTT.

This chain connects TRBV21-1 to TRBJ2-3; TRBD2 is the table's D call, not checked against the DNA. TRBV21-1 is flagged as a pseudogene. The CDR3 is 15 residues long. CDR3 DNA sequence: TGTGCCAGCATGGTAGGGCGGGAGGGCCCGGATACGCAGTATTTT. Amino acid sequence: CASMVGREGPDTQYF.

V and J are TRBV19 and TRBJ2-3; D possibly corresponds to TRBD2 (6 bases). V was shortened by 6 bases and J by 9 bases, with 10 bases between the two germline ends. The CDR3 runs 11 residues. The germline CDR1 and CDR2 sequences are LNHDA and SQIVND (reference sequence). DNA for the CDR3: TGTGCCAGTAGGCGGGGAGGCACGCAGTATTTT. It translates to CASRRGGTQYF.

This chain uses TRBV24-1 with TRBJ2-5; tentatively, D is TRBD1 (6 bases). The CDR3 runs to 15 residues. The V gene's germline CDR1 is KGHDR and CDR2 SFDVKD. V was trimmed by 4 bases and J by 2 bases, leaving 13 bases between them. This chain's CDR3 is CATSDPRQAQETQYF. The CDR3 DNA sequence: TGTGCCACCAGTGACCCCAGACAGGCGCAAGAGACCCAGTACTTC.

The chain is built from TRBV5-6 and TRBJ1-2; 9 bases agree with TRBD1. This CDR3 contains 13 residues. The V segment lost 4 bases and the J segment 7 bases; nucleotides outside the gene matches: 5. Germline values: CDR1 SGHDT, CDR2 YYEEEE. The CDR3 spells CASSEQGAGGYTF. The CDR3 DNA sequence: TGTGCCAGCAGCGAACAGGGGGCCGGTGGCTACACCTTC.

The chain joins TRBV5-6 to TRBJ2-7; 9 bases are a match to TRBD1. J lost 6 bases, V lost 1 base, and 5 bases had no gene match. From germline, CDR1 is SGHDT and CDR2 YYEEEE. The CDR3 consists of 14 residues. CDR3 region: CASSLSGTGIEQYF. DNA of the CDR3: TGTGCCAGCAGCTTGAGTGGGACAGGGATCGAGCAGTACTTC.

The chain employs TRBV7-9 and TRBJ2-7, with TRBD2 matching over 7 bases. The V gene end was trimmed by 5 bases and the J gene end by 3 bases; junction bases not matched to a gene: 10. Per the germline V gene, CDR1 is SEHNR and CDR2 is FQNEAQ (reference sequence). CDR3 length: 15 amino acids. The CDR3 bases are TGTGCCAGCAGCCCTTGGACGTCTAGCGGCTACGAGCAGTACTTC. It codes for CASSPWTSSGYEQYF.

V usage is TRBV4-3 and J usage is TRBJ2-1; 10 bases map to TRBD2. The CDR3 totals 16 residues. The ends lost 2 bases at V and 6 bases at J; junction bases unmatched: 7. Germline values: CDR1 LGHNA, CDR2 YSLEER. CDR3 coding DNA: TGCGCCAGCAGCCAAACCTCCAGCGGGAGGGTCAATGAGCAGTTCTTC. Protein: CASSQTSSGRVNEQFF.

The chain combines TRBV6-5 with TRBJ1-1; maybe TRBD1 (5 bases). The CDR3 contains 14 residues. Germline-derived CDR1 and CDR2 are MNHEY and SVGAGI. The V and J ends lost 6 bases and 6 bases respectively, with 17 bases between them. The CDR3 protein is CASSPQQGSPEAFF. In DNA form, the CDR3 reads TGTGCCAGCAGCCCCCAGCAGGGCAGCCCTGAAGCTTTCTTT.

The CDR3 DNA is TGTGCCAGCAGCTTAGCGGGGCAGGGCTCGGGTCAGCCCCAGCATTTT. It codes for CASSLAGQGSGQPQHF. The chain joins TRBV7-6 to TRBJ1-5, with a possible D match to TRBD1 (5 bases). Trimming stripped 0 bases from V and 6 bases from J, with 15 bases between. There are 16 residues in the CDR3. Looked up from germline, CDR1 is SGHVS and CDR2 is FNYEAQ.

The CDR3 region is CASRGGDYNTEAFF. The CDR3 nucleotides read TGTGCCAGTAGGGGAGGGGATTATAACACTGAAGCTTTCTTT. The rearrangement links TRBV19 to TRBJ1-1, with D possibly matching TRBD1 (5 bases). Germline V gene lookup returns CDR1 LNHDA and CDR2 SQIVND (reference sequence). This CDR3 contains 14 residues. V was shortened by 6 bases and J by 2 bases, with 13 bases between the two germline ends.

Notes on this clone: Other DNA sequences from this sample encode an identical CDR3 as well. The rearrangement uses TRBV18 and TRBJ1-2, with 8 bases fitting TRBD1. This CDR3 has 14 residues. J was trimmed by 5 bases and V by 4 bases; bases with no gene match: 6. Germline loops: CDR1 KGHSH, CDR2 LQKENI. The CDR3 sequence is CASSLGQGGYGYTF. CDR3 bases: TGTGCCAGCTCACTCGGACAGGGAGGATATGGCTACACCTTC.

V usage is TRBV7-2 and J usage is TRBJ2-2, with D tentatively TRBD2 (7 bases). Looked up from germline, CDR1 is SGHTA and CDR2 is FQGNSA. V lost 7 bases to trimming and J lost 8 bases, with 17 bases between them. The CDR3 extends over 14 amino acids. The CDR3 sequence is CASTSGGFRGELFF. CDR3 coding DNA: TGTGCCAGCACCTCGGGGGGCTTCAGGGGGGAGCTGTTTTTT. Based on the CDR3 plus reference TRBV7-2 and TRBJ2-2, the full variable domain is GAGVSQSPSNKVTEKGKDVELRCDPISGHTALYWYRQSLGQGLEFLIYFQGNSAPDKSGLPSDRFSAERTGGSVSTLTIQRTQQEDSAVYLCASTSGGFRGELFFGEGSRLTVL.